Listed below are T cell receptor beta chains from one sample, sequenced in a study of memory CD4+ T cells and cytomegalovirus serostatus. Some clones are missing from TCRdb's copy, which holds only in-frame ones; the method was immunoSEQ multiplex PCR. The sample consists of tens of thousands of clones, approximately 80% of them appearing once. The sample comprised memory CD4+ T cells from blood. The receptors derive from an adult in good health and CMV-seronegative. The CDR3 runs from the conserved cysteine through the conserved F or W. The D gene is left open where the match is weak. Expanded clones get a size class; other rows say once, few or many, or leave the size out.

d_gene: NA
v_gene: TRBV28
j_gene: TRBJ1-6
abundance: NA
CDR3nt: TGTGCCAGCAGCTGGGGGGCCATAGGTAATTCACCCCTCCACTTT
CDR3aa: CASSWGAIGNSPLHF

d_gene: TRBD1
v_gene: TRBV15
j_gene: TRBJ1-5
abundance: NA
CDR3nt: TGTGCCACCAGCCTGGACAGGGGCGGCAATCAGCCCCAGCATTTT
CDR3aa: CATSLDRGGNQPQHF

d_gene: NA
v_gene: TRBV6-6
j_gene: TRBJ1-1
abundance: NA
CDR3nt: TGTGCCAGCAGTTACACCGAAGCTTTCTTT
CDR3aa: CASSYTEAFF

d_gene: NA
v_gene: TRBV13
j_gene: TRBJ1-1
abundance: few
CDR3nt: TGTGCCAGCAGCTCCGGGTTTTTCAGTGAAGCTTTCTTT
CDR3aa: CASSSGFFSEAFF

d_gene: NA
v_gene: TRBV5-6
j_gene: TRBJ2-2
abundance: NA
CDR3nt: TGTGCCAGCAGCTTGAGGAACACCGGGGAGCTGTTTTTT
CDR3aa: CASSLRNTGELFF

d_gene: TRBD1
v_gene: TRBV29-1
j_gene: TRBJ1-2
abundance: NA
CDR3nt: TGCAGCGTTGAAGGTCCCGGGACAGGCGGGAGTGGCTACACCTTC
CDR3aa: CSVEGPGTGGSGYTF

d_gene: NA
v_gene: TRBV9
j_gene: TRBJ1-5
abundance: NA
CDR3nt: TGTGCCAGCAGCGTAGAAGATAGCAATCAGCCCCAGCATTTT
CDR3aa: CASSVEDSNQPQHF

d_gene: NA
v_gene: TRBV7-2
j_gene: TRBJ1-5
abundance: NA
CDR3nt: TGTGCCAGCAGCTTTTCTGAGAATCAGCCCCAGCATTTT
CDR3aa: CASSFSENQPQHF

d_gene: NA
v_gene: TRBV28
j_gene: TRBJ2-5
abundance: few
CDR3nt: TGTGCCAGCAGTTACATACAAGAGACCCAGTACTTC
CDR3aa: CASSYIQETQYF

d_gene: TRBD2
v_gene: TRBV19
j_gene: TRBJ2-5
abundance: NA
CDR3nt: TGTGCCACTAGCGGGATGATGAGGCAAGAGACCCAGTACTTC
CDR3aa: CATSGMMRQETQYF

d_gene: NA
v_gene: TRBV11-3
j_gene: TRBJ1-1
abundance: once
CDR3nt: TGTGCCAGCAGCCACGGGACTCCGGGGGCTGAAGCTTTCTTT
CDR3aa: CASSHGTPGAEAFF

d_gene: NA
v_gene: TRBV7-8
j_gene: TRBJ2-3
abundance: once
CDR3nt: TGTGCCAGCAGCTTCACGACTCGCCAGTTCAACACAGATACGCAGTATTTT
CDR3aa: CASSFTTRQFNTDTQYF

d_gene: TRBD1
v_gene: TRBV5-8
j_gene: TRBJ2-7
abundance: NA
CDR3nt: TGTGCCAGCAGATTCCGGGACAGAGCCTACGAGCAGTACTTC
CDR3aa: CASRFRDRAYEQYF

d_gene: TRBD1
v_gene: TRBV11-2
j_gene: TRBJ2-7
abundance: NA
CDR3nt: TGTGCCAGCAGCGCTGACAGGGGGGGGTCCTACGAGCAGTACTTC
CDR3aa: CASSADRGGSYEQYF

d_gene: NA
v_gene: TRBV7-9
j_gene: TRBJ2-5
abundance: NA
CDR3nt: TGTGCCAGCAGCGAAGGGGGGTCAGAGACCCAGTACTTC
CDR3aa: CASSEGGSETQYF

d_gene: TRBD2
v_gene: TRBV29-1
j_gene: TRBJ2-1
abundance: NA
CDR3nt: TGCAGCGTCTCAGGACTAGACGCCTCCTACAATGAGCAGTTCTTC
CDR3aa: CSVSGLDASYNEQFF

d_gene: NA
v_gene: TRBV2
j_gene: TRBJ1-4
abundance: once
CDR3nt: TGTGCCAGCAGTGGTCAACTTACAACTAATGAAAAACTGTTTTTT
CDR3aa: CASSGQLTTNEKLFF

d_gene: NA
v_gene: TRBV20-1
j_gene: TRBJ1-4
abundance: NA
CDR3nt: TGCAGTGCTAGAGATTTTCCCAGATTCATTTTT
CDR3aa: CSARDFPRFIF

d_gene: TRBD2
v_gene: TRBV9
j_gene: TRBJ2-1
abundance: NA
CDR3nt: TGTGCCAGCAGCTCAGGGCCCGGTATACTAGCGGGAGCCAATGAGCAGTTCTTC
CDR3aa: CASSSGPGILAGANEQFF

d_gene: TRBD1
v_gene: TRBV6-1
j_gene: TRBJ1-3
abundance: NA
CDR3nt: TGTGCCAGCAGGGCGACAGGGACGAGGGGAAACACCATATATTTT
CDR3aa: CASRATGTRGNTIYF

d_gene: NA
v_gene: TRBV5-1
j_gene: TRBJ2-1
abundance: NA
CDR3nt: TGCGCCAGCAGCTTGTACGGGAGTGGTGAGCAGTTCTTC
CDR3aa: CASSLYGSGEQFF

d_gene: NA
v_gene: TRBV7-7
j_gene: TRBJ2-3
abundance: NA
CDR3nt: TGTGCTAGCAGCTTAGATAGGGGCAGCGATACGCAGTATTTT
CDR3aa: CASSLDRGSDTQYF

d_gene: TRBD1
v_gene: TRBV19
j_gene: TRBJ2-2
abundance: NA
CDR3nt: TGTGCCAGTATTCGGACAGGGAACACCGGGGAGCTGTTTTTT
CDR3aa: CASIRTGNTGELFF

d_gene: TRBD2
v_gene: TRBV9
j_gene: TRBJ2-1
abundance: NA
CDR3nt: TGTGCCAGCAGCTCATGGACTAGCGGGATAGACAATGAGCAGTTCTTC
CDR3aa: CASSSWTSGIDNEQFF

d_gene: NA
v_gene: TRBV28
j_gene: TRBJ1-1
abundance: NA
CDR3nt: TGTGCCAGCAGTTTAAAAAACACTGAAGCTTTCTTT
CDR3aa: CASSLKNTEAFF

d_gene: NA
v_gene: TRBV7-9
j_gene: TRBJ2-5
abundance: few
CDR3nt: TGTGCCAGCAGCTTAGCGGCTCCCCCTAAGACCCAGTACTTC
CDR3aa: CASSLAAPPKTQYF

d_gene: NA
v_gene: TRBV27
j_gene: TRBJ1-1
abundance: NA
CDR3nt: TGTGCCAGCAGTTTATTCTTCAGATTGGGAAAGAACACTGAAGCTTTCTTT
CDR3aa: CASSLFFRLGKNTEAFF

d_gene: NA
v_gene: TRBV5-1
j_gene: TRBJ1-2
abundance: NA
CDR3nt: TGCGCCAGCAGCTTCGACAGCAAAACTGGCTACACCTTC
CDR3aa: CASSFDSKTGYTF

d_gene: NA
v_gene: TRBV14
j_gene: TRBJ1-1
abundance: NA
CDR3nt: TGTGCCAGCAGCCACCCAGGGATGGACTGGAGGTCGAACGAAGCTTTCTTT
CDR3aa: CASSHPGMDWRSNEAFF

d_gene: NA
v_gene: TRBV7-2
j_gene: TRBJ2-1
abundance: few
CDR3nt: TGTGCCAGCAGCGCGGGCCGCAATGAGCAGTTCTTC
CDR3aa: CASSAGRNEQFF

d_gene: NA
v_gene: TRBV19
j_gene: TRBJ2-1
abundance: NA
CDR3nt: TGTGCCAGTAGTAGGCGCGCGGGGGCCTCCTACAATGAGCAGTTCTTC
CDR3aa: CASSRRAGASYNEQFF

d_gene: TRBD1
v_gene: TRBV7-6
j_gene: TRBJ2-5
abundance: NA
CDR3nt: TGTGCCAGCAGCACGGACAGGGGATGGGAGACCCAGTACTTC
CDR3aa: CASSTDRGWETQYF

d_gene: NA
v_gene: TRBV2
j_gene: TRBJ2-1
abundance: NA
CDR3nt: TGTGCCAGCAGTGTTAGGCGGGCCGCCTACAATGAGCAGTTCTTC
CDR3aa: CASSVRRAAYNEQFF

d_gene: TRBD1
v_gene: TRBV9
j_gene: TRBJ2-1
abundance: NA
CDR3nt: TGTGCCAGCAGCGCTCCGGGACAGGGATTTACTAGAACCTACAATGAGCAGTTCTTC
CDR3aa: CASSAPGQGFTRTYNEQFF

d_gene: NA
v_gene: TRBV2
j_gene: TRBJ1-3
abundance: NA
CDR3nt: TGTGCCAGCAGTGAATATGGAAACACCATATATTTT
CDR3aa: CASSEYGNTIYF

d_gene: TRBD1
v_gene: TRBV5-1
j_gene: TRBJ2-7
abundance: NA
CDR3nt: TGCGCCAGCAGCTTGTGGGGACAGGGCATCGACGAGCAGTACTTC
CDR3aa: CASSLWGQGIDEQYF

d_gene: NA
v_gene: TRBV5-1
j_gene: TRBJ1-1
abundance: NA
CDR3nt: TGCGCCAGCAGCACGGACGGAAACACTGAAGCTTTCTTT
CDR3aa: CASSTDGNTEAFF

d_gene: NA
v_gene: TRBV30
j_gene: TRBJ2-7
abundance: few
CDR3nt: TGTGCCTGGAGTGTGGGGCGGGCCGCCTCCTACGAGCAGTACTTC
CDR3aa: CAWSVGRAASYEQYF

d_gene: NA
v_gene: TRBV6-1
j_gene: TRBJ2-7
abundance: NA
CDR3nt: TGTGCCAGCAGTACCGAGGGGCGCGAGCAGTACTTC
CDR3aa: CASSTEGREQYF

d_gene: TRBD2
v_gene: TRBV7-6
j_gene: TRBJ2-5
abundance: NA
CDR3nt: TGTGCCAGCAGCCATTGGACTAGCGGAGAGACCCAGTACTTC
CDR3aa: CASSHWTSGETQYF

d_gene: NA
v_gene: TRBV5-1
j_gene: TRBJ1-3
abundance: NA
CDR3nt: TGCGCCAGCAGAGCAGGGGACTTGAGAGGAAACACCATATATTTT
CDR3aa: CASRAGDLRGNTIYF

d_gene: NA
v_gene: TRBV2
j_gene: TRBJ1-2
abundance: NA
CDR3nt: TGTGCCAGCAGTGGGGAAGGCCTCTATGGCTACACCTTC
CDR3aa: CASSGEGLYGYTF

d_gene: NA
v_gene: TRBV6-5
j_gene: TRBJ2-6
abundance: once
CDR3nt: TGTGCCGTTTTACTCTCTGGGGCCAACGTCCTGACTTTC
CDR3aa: CAVLLSGANVLTF

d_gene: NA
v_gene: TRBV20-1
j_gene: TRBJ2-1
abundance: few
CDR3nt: TGCAGTCGCTTCGGGCGGAGCAAGCAGTTCTTC
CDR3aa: CSRFGRSKQFF

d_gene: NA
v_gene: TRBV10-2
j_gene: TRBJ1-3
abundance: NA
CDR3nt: TGCGCCAGCAGCCGTAGGAGCGATATGACGTCCGGAAACACCATATATTTT
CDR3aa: CASSRRSDMTSGNTIYF

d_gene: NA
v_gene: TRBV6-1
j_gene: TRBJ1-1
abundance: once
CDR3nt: TGTGCCAGCAGTCCTACCAGGGGAAACACTGAAGCTTTCTTT
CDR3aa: CASSPTRGNTEAFF

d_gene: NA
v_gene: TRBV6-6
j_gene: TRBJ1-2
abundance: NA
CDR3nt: TGTGCCAGCAGGAGACAAGGCGAGGATGGCTACACCTTC
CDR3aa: CASRRQGEDGYTF

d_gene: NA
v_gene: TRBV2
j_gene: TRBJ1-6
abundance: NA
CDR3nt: TGTGCCAGCAGGGGAGGCCTTTATAATTCACCCCTCCACTTT
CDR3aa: CASRGGLYNSPLHF

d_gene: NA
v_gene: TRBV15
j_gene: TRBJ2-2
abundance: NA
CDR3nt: TGTGCCACCAGCTGGACCGCTAAGGGCGGGGAGCTGTTTTTT
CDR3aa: CATSWTAKGGELFF

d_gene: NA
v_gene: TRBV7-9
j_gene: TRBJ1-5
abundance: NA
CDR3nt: TGTGCCAGCAGCTTAGATCCCCCCAATCAGCCCCAGCATTTT
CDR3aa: CASSLDPPNQPQHF